Following are 16 T cell receptor beta chains from one sample sequenced in a study of OX40 agonist ivuxolimab in advanced cancers. Data came from immunoSEQ multiplex PCR; TCRdb stores just in-frame clones and leaves some out. The sample has about 83,000 clones, around 90% seen once. Sequencing was performed on CD4+ or CD8+ T cells sorted from blood, taken in a trial of the OX40 agonist ivuxolimab. The receptors were sampled from an adult with an advanced solid tumor such as melanoma, head and neck, liver or kidney cancer.

The chain recombines TRBV29-1 with TRBJ2-6; 7 nucleotides align to TRBD2. The CDR3 covers 17 residues. V lost 1 base, J lost 4 bases, and 10 bases stayed unmatched. The germline V gene has CDR1 SQVTM and CDR2 ANQGSEA. This CDR3 reads CSVEGWGGVLGANVLTF. CDR3 coding DNA: TGCAGCGTTGAAGGTTGGGGAGGGGTTCTGGGGGCCAACGTCCTGACTTTC.

The sample holds one count of this clone. V and J are TRBV4-3 and TRBJ2-1; D gene uncertain. The germline V gene encodes CDR1 LGHNA and CDR2 YSLEER. This CDR3 is built from 15 residues. V lost 0 bases, J lost 8 bases, and 14 bases lay in between. CDR3 bases: TGCGCCAGCAGCCAAGAGGATTCAGTTTTCGATGAGCAGTTCTTC. Its translation is CASSQEDSVFDEQFF.

A single count supports this clone. The gene calls are TRBV9 and TRBJ1-5; D perhaps matches TRBD1 (6 bases). Germline V CDR1 and CDR2: SGDLS, YYNGEE. The V and J ends lost 3 bases and 5 bases respectively, with 12 bases between them. This CDR3 comprises 14 residues. CDR3 region: CASSEGGTYQPQHF. CDR3 bases: TGTGCCAGCAGCGAGGGGGGGACTTATCAGCCCCAGCATTTT.

J is TRBJ2-5 and V is TRBV9; D ambiguous. The CDR3 is 13 residues long. Per the germline V gene, CDR1 is SGDLS and CDR2 is YYNGEE. Trimming shortened V by 4 bases and J by 7 bases, and 14 bases separated the two germline ends. In nucleotides, the CDR3 is TGTGCCAGCAGCCCTCTCGTAGTCGGGACCCAGTACTTC. The encoded protein is CASSPLVVGTQYF.

The chain carries TRBV7-3 and TRBJ1-1, with D perhaps matching TRBD1 (6 bases). The V gene lost 2 bases and the J gene lost 4 bases, with 14 bases spanning the gap. Germline assignment: CDR1 SGHTA and CDR2 FQGTGA. The CDR3 is made up of 15 amino acids. CDR3 sequence: CASSLVGGVGTEAFF. CDR3 in DNA: TGTGCCAGCAGCTTAGTGGGGGGCGTCGGCACTGAAGCTTTCTTT. Together with reference TRBV7-3 and TRBJ1-1, the CDR3 gives the full variable domain: GAGVSQTPSNKVTEKGKYVELRCDPISGHTALYWYRQSLGQGPEFLIYFQGTGAADDSGLPNDRFFAVRPEGSVSTLKIQRTERGDSAVYLCASSLVGGVGTEAFFGQGTRLTVV.

This clone has only a few counts. The chain has TRBV6-1 and TRBJ1-2; D is unclear. The CDR3 is 12 amino acids. V lost 5 bases and J 1 base, leaving 5 bases between the germline ends. Germline CDR1 MNHNS, CDR2 SASEGT. In DNA, the CDR3 is TGTGCCAGCAGTTTCATTAACTATGGCTACACCTTC. This encodes CASSFINYGYTF.

The chain combines TRBV4-2 with TRBJ2-3; tentatively, D is TRBD1 (7 bases). This CDR3 is 14 amino acids long. The germline V and J ends were trimmed by 1 base and 5 bases, with 10 bases remaining between them. CDR1 is LGHNA, CDR2 YNFKEQ, per germline. The CDR3 sequence: CASSQGQGGDTQYF. The CDR3 DNA reads as TGTGCCAGCAGCCAAGGTCAGGGGGGAGATACGCAGTATTTT.

This clone occurred once. The gene calls are TRBV21-1 and TRBJ1-1; the table's TRBD1 call for D was not verified on the DNA. TRBV21-1 is tagged as a pseudogene. This CDR3 has 15 amino acids. The CDR3 DNA is TGTGCCAGCAGCAAGCAGGGCAGCCTCGGGACTGAAGCTTTCTTT. This sequence encodes CASSKQGSLGTEAFF.

V and J are TRBV13 and TRBJ2-2; no clear D gene. The CDR3 consists of 13 residues. Deletions cut 1 base from V and 0 bases from J, with 0 bases between. In germline, CDR1 is PRHDT, CDR2 FYEKMQ (reference sequence). The CDR3: CASSLANTGELFF. CDR3 nucleotides: TGTGCCAGCAGCTTAGCGAACACCGGGGAGCTGTTTTTT.

The DNA of the CDR3 is TGTGCCAGCAGTTTACGGGACAGGGGGCGCGGTTACAATGAGCAGTTCTTC. Translated: CASSLRDRGRGYNEQFF. The chain uses TRBV28 and TRBJ2-1; 12 bases are shared with TRBD1. Per germline, CDR1 MDHEN and CDR2 SYDVKM. This CDR3 has 17 residues. The ends lost 2 bases at V and 4 bases at J; junction bases unmatched: 6.

The V call is TRBV27, the J call TRBJ2-1, with D unresolved. The CDR3 totals 14 residues. Germline CDR1 and CDR2: MNHEY and SMNVEV (reference sequence). Trimming cost V 5 bases and J 9 bases, with 17 bases left between them. CDR3 coding DNA: TGTGCCAGCAGTGGAATATCCCGGACCACTGAGCAGTTCTTC. Translated, it gives CASSGISRTTEQFF.

Note on this clone: This CDR3 is also generated by other DNA sequences in the sample. This chain links TRBV5-1 with TRBJ2-3; D gene unclear. The V and J ends lost 4 bases and 2 bases respectively, with 5 bases between them. The length of the CDR3 is 12 residues. Germline V gives CDR1 SGHRS, CDR2 YFSETQ. The CDR3 spells CASSLDTDTQYF. In DNA form, the CDR3 reads TGCGCCAGCAGCCTAGACACAGATACGCAGTATTTT.

The chain uses TRBV6-6 and TRBJ2-3; D remains unclear. CDR3 length equals 13 residues. Trimming left V 0 bases short and J 6 bases short, with 7 bases between. CDR1 and CDR2 (germline): MNHNY, SVGAGI (reference sequence). The CDR3 sequence: CASSYSLWDTQYF. The CDR3 DNA reads TGTGCCAGCAGTTACTCTCTCTGGGATACGCAGTATTTT.

V is TRBV2 and J is TRBJ2-7; 8 bases are shared with TRBD1. Per germline, CDR1 SNHLY and CDR2 FYNNEI. The CDR3 loop spans 13 amino acids. Unmatched junction bases numbered 6, after V lost 8 bases and J lost 3 bases. CDR3 region: CASLKGQGYEQYV. The CDR3, as DNA: TGTGCCAGCCTGAAAGGACAGGGCTACGAGCAGTACGTC.

V is TRBV7-9 and J is TRBJ2-3, with 11 bases lining up with TRBD2. This CDR3 has 14 residues. The germline CDR1 and CDR2 sequences are SEHNR and FQNEAQ (reference sequence). V dropped 4 bases and J dropped 7; count of bases not matched to a gene: 4. In DNA, the CDR3 is TGTGCCAGCAGCTCGACTAGCGGGGAACATACGCAGTATTTT. Its translation is CASSSTSGEHTQYF. Filled out from reference TRBV7-9 and TRBJ2-3, the complete variable domain reads DTGVSQNPRHKITKRGQNVTFRCDPISEHNRLYWYRQTLGQGPEFLTYFQNEAQLEKSRLLSDRFSAERPKGSFSTLEIQRTEQGDSAMYLCASSSTSGEHTQYFGPGTRLTVL.

This chain connects TRBV19 to TRBJ1-3; D is undetermined. The CDR3 spans 11 residues. V lost 3 bases to trimming and J lost 13 bases, with 10 bases between them. The germline CDR1 and CDR2 sequences are LNHDA and SQIVND (reference sequence). The CDR3 nucleotides are TGTGCCAGTAGTATTGGACCCGTTATATATTTT. Encoded protein: CASSIGPVIYF.